The rows below give T cell receptor beta chains drawn from one sample of a study of shared clonotypes between healthy human individuals. Only in-frame clones appear in the TCRdb table, and some are missing; sequencing was by immunoSEQ multiplex PCR. The sample lists millions of clones, 90% to 95% occurring once. The sequenced sample was naive CD4+ T cells from PBMCs. These receptors all come from a man in his late teens or twenties in good health. Some clones in this sample may be carry-over from other donors' samples. Each CDR3 is given without its conserved first and last residue. Clone size is not always given. Where it is, it says once, few, many or a class for expanded clones.

abundance,v_gene,CDR3aa
-,TRBV15,ATSRKMGTVSSYEQY
-,TRBV19,ASSGGASTDTQY
-,TRBV6-5,ASSYLDRTSGNTIY
-,TRBV5-5,ASRASGWISYEQY
once,TRBV28,ASKVGGARTDTQY
-,TRBV7-2,AIPVSGYT
-,TRBV5-8,ASITWGANVLT
-,TRBV5-1,ASSLVESSYEQY
-,TRBV18,ASSASSGATDTQY
once,TRBV9,ASSAKDRGWPEAF
-,TRBV4-2,ASSQNRLDGYT
-,TRBV7-3,ASSSGPSLLYEQY
once,TRBV9,ASSPRRVGTEAF
-,TRBV6-1,ASGGGRVGNQPQH
once,TRBV25-1,ANQLPDTKSGNTIY
-,TRBV5-1,ASSFDGGLRTGTQY
-,TRBV5-6,ASSHRDWRYEQY
-,TRBV2,ASRGQLGEQY
once,TRBV5-1,ASRHGTSGTSYNEQF
-,TRBV28,ASSLWGGAAYEQY